What follows are 28 T cell receptor beta chains derived from one specimen sequenced in a study of blood T cell repertoires in COVID-19. Libraries were prepared by immunoSEQ multiplex PCR; TCRdb keeps only in-frame clonotypes and omits some of them. In the table there are approximately 250,000 clones, more than 65% of which are singletons. Sequenced input: peripheral blood. The receptors here all came from a woman aged 40 to 50 who had recovered from COVID-19.

This rearrangement joins TRBV18 to TRBJ2-7; 7 positions match TRBD1. The V and J ends lost 3 bases and 3 bases, in that order; junction bases with no gene match: 14. Germline values: CDR1 KGHSH, CDR2 LQKENI. The CDR3 sequence is 17 residues long. CDR3 region: CASSPRFPQGIHYEQYF. As DNA, the CDR3 is TGTGCCAGCTCACCGCGTTTCCCACAGGGGATCCACTACGAGCAGTACTTC.

The genes are TRBV7-9 and TRBJ2-7; 7 bases align to TRBD1. Germline CDR1 reads SEHNR; CDR2 reads FQNEAQ (reference sequence). V trimming: 1 base; J trimming: 1 base; junction bases outside the gene matches: 4. This CDR3 comprises 15 residues. The CDR3 nucleotides read TGTGCCAGCAGCTTAGTAGGGGGCGATTCCTACGAGCAGTACTTC. Encoded protein: CASSLVGGDSYEQYF.

The CDR3 is CSVSEGQGFYGYTF. The CDR3 nucleotides read TGCAGCGTATCGGAGGGACAGGGTTTCTATGGCTACACCTTC. V usage is TRBV29-1 and J usage is TRBJ1-2, with 9 bases that match TRBD1. V dropped 6 bases and J dropped 4; count of bases not matched to a gene: 9. The CDR3 has 14 residues. The germline V gene encodes CDR1 SQVTM and CDR2 ANQGSEA.

The chain is built from TRBV13 and TRBJ2-7; TRBD2 aligns across 9 bases. The CDR3 is 16 residues long. Germline CDR1 and CDR2: PRHDT and FYEKMQ (reference sequence). V trimming: 2 bases; J trimming: 2 bases; junction bases outside the gene matches: 7. CDR3 amino acids: CASSLRGGVLTYEQYF. The CDR3 DNA reads TGTGCCAGCAGCTTACGCGGGGGGGTACTAACCTACGAGCAGTACTTC.

The chain recombines TRBV18 with TRBJ2-1; 11 bases agree with TRBD2. The CDR3 extends over 14 amino acids. Per the germline V gene, CDR1 is KGHSH and CDR2 is LQKENI. The V gene end was trimmed by 3 bases and the J gene end by 5 bases; junction bases not matched to a gene: 0. The CDR3 protein is CASSPSGGDNEQFF. The CDR3 DNA follows: TGTGCCAGCTCACCTAGCGGGGGGGACAATGAGCAGTTCTTC.

J is TRBJ2-7 and V is TRBV7-8; a possible D gene is TRBD2 (6 bases). Germline assignment: CDR1 SGHVS and CDR2 FQNEAQ. The CDR3 is made up of 14 amino acids. Trimming pared 3 bases from V and 2 bases from J, leaving 11 bases between. CDR3 in DNA: TGTGCCAGCAGCTTGGGACTGACTACCTACGAGCAGTACTTC. It specifies CASSLGLTTYEQYF.

The chain has TRBV7-9 and TRBJ1-2; weak D call: TRBD1 (5 bases). Germline CDR1 is SEHNR and CDR2 is FQNEAQ (reference sequence). V was pared by 1 base and J by 6 bases, with 18 bases between. The CDR3 covers 16 residues. The CDR3 region is CASSLVSSGVGHGYTF. Here the CDR3 DNA reads TGTGCCAGCAGCTTAGTATCATCGGGGGTCGGGCATGGCTACACCTTC. The entire variable domain, with the rest obtained from reference TRBV7-9 and TRBJ1-2, is as follows: DTGVSQNPRHKITKRGQNVTFRCDPISEHNRLYWYRQTLGQGPEFLTYFQNEAQLEKSRLLSDRFSAERPKGSFSTLEIQRTEQGDSAMYLCASSLVSSGVGHGYTFGSGTRLTVV.

Worth noting for this clone: Within the sample, other DNA sequences also encode this same CDR3. In DNA form, the CDR3 reads TGTGCCAGCAGCCCCCGAGGGCCGGATACGCAGTATTTT. Its translation: CASSPRGPDTQYF. This chain joins TRBV7-9 and TRBJ2-3; maybe TRBD2 (5 bases). The CDR3 extends over 13 amino acids. CDR1 is SEHNR, CDR2 FQNEAQ, per germline (reference sequence). V gave up 5 bases and J gave up 6 bases, with 12 bases separating them. Variable domain in full (rest from reference TRBV7-9 and TRBJ2-3): DTGVSQNPRHKITKRGQNVTFRCDPISEHNRLYWYRQTLGQGPEFLTYFQNEAQLEKSRLLSDRFSAERPKGSFSTLEIQRTEQGDSAMYLCASSPRGPDTQYFGPGTRLTVL.

This chain connects TRBV3-1 (or the pseudogene TRBV3-2) to TRBJ2-7; 8 bases are a match to TRBD1. Looked up from germline, CDR1 is LGHDT and CDR2 is YNNKEL (reference sequence). V was pared by 4 bases and J by 5 bases, with 7 bases of the junction left unmatched. CDR3 size: 14 residues. The CDR3 DNA sequence: TGTGCCAGCAGCCCTAGGACAGGGCTGGACGAGCAGTACTTC. Protein: CASSPRTGLDEQYF.

J is TRBJ1-1 and V is TRBV6-5, with D perhaps matching TRBD1 (6 bases). The germline gives CDR1 MNHEY, CDR2 SVGAGI. The CDR3 totals 12 residues. The V end lost 6 bases, the J end lost 9 bases, and 14 bases lay between the germline ends. CDR3 in amino acids: CASRRTGTKAFF. In nucleotides, the CDR3 is TGTGCCAGCAGACGGACCGGGACAAAAGCTTTCTTT.

This clone appeared once. J is TRBJ2-2 and V is TRBV5-4; possibly TRBD1 for D (6 bases). The CDR3 consists of 14 residues. The germline CDR1 and CDR2 sequences are SGHNT and YYREEE (reference sequence). V was shortened by 4 bases and J by 1 base, with 8 bases between the two germline ends. The CDR3 region has the DNA TGTGCCAGCAGCGTCAGGGGGAACACCGGGGAGCTGTTTTTT. Amino acids: CASSVRGNTGELFF.

This sequence joins TRBV9 and TRBJ2-1; TRBD2 agrees at 14 bases. V lost 2 bases and J lost 4; bases outside the gene matches: 5. CDR1 is SGDLS, CDR2 YYNGEE, per germline. This CDR3 region has 17 residues. The CDR3 protein is CASSVTSGGARYNEQFF. The CDR3 coding sequence is TGTGCCAGCAGCGTGACTAGCGGGGGGGCAAGGTACAATGAGCAGTTCTTC.

This chain connects TRBV4-1 to TRBJ1-6; 9 bases agree with TRBD1. The ends lost 0 bases at V and 9 bases at J; junction bases unmatched: 15. The V gene's germline CDR1 is MGHRA and CDR2 YSYEKL. This CDR3 contains 19 residues. Written as DNA, the CDR3 is TGCGCCAGCAGCCAAGATAGTTACCGGACAGGGGCGGAACGTTCACCCCTCCACTTT. This codes for CASSQDSYRTGAERSPLHF.

The gene calls are TRBV14 and TRBJ2-3, with 7 bases lining up with TRBD1. CDR1 and CDR2 (germline): SGHDN, FVKESK. Germline trimming cut 4 bases from V and 6 bases from J; bases unmatched to any gene: 10. This CDR3 has 15 amino acids. CDR3 sequence: CASSLLDRADDTQYF. The CDR3 DNA reads TGTGCCAGCAGCCTGCTAGACAGGGCCGACGATACGCAGTATTTT.

This clone was seen a single time. The chain employs TRBV2 and TRBJ1-6; 8 nucleotides match TRBD1. In germline, CDR1 is SNHLY, CDR2 FYNNEI. The CDR3 consists of 15 residues. After removal of 7 bases from V and 7 bases from J, the junction contained 9 bases not matched to a gene. The CDR3: CASTDRGQLNSPLHF. The DNA for the CDR3 is TGTGCCAGCACCGACAGGGGACAGCTCAATTCACCCCTCCACTTT.

The V gene is TRBV27, the J gene TRBJ1-2; no reliable D call. The CDR3 runs 13 residues. Trimming removed 6 bases from V and 7 bases from J, with 15 bases in between. Germline V CDR1 and CDR2: MNHEY, SMNVEV (reference sequence). The CDR3 nucleotides read TGTGCCAGCAGCCGACTTCAATCGGGTGGCTACACCTTC. It is translated as CASSRLQSGGYTF.

CDR3: CASSYSPGTGELFF. The CDR3, as DNA: TGTGCCAGCAGTTACTCGCCGGGGACCGGGGAGCTGTTTTTT. The chain is built from TRBV6-2 or TRBV6-3 and TRBJ2-2; tentative D call: TRBD2 (5 bases). The CDR3 totals 14 residues. Trimming took 0 bases from V and 5 from J, leaving 7 bases between them. The germline gives CDR1 MNHEY, CDR2 SVGEGT.

This clone was seen a few times. This chain connects TRBV7-9 to TRBJ1-5, with 8 bases matching TRBD1. The length of the CDR3 is 15 residues. Losses at the gene ends were 4 bases for V and 4 bases for J; bases not matched to a gene: 6. Germline V CDR1 and CDR2: SEHNR, FQNEAQ (reference sequence). Here the CDR3 reads CASSWAGGANQPQHF. The CDR3, as DNA: TGTGCCAGCAGCTGGGCAGGGGGCGCGAATCAGCCCCAGCATTTT.

V and J are TRBV2 and TRBJ2-3, with TRBD1 identical over 7 bases. Trimming at V came to 6 bases and at J to 5 bases, leaving 8 bases not matched to a gene. Germline CDR1 is SNHLY and CDR2 is FYNNEI. CDR3 length equals 14 residues. The CDR3 loop reads CASRPGQTLDTQYF. The CDR3 DNA reads TGTGCCAGCAGGCCGGGACAGACCTTAGATACGCAGTATTTT.

The chain employs TRBV5-6 and TRBJ1-1, with a tentative D call TRBD1 (5 bases). The CDR3 runs 15 residues. V lost 6 bases to trimming and J lost 3 bases, with 18 bases between them. Germline CDR1 SGHDT, CDR2 YYEEEE. Here the CDR3 reads CASTTTQGGYTEAFF. DNA of the CDR3: TGTGCCAGCACCACAACCCAGGGAGGGTACACTGAAGCTTTCTTT.

The rearrangement links TRBV25-1 to TRBJ2-1; the D gene is possibly TRBD1 (6 bases). The germline V gene has CDR1 MGHDK and CDR2 SYGVNS. This CDR3 region has 18 residues. Trimming shortened V by 0 bases and J by 1 base, and 16 bases separated the two germline ends. The CDR3 spells CASSEYYPGAWSYNEQFF. CDR3 nucleotide sequence: TGTGCCAGCAGTGAATATTATCCAGGGGCTTGGTCCTACAATGAGCAGTTCTTC.

This clone appeared a few times. The chain is built from TRBV10-3 and TRBJ1-1; 10 bases agree with TRBD1. The CDR3 runs 13 residues. CDR1 ENHRY and CDR2 SYGVKD come from the germline V gene. The junction had 5 bases not matched to a gene; V was cut back by 7 bases and J by 6 bases. For the CDR3, the DNA is TGTGCCATCAATTCGGGGACAGGGGCTGAAGCTTTCTTT. Protein product: CAINSGTGAEAFF.

J is TRBJ2-3 and V is TRBV2; 11 bases are a match to TRBD2. The germline V gene encodes CDR1 SNHLY and CDR2 FYNNEI. The CDR3 spans 16 residues. V lost 4 bases, J lost 5 bases, and 8 bases stayed unmatched. Written as DNA, the CDR3 is TGTGCCAGCAGTGTGGGAATTAGCGGGGGGGAAGATACGCAGTATTTT. Protein: CASSVGISGGEDTQYF.

This chain connects TRBV5-8 to TRBJ2-7; D not certain. Trimming pared 0 bases from V and 6 bases from J, leaving 7 bases between. This CDR3 is built from 12 residues. CDR1 SGHTS and CDR2 YDEGEE come from the germline V gene. The CDR3 here is CASSLAEAEQYF. DNA for the CDR3: TGTGCCAGCAGCTTGGCCGAGGCCGAGCAGTACTTC.

The rearrangement uses TRBV2 and TRBJ2-7, with unresolved D. V lost 3 bases and J 4 bases, leaving 4 bases between the germline ends. Germline lookup yields CDR1 SNHLY and CDR2 FYNNEI. The CDR3 is 11 amino acids. CDR3 nucleotides: TGTGCCAGCAGTGACTCGTACGAGCAGTACTTC. Translating gives CASSDSYEQYF.

This clone was detected a few times. The chain employs TRBV6-5 and TRBJ1-2; possible D gene TRBD1, 5 bases. The germline CDR1 and CDR2 sequences are MNHEY and SVGAGI. This CDR3 is 14 amino acids long. V shed 6 bases and J shed 3 bases, with 14 bases lying between them. This CDR3 reads CASSLGRGDYGYTF. In nucleotides, the CDR3 is TGTGCCAGCAGCCTGGGACGGGGGGACTATGGCTACACCTTC.

This clone appeared once. This sequence joins TRBV28 and TRBJ2-3, with 7 positions matching TRBD1. There are 15 residues in the CDR3. Germline V gene data show CDR1 as MDHEN and CDR2 as SYDVKM. Trimming at V came to 5 bases and at J to 4 bases, leaving 9 bases not matched to a gene. The CDR3 DNA reads TGTGCCAGCAGTATCCGACAGGGAGACGCAGATACGCAGTATTTT. It yields the protein CASSIRQGDADTQYF.

The CDR3 bases are TGTGCCAGCGGTCCCCGGACAGGGGTGCGTGGCTACACCTTC. Translating it yields CASGPRTGVRGYTF. This chain connects TRBV7-2 to TRBJ1-2, with 9 bases fitting TRBD1. The CDR3 has 14 residues. Germline V gives CDR1 SGHTA, CDR2 FQGNSA. The trim removed 8 bases at V and 7 bases at J, leaving 11 bases unmatched.